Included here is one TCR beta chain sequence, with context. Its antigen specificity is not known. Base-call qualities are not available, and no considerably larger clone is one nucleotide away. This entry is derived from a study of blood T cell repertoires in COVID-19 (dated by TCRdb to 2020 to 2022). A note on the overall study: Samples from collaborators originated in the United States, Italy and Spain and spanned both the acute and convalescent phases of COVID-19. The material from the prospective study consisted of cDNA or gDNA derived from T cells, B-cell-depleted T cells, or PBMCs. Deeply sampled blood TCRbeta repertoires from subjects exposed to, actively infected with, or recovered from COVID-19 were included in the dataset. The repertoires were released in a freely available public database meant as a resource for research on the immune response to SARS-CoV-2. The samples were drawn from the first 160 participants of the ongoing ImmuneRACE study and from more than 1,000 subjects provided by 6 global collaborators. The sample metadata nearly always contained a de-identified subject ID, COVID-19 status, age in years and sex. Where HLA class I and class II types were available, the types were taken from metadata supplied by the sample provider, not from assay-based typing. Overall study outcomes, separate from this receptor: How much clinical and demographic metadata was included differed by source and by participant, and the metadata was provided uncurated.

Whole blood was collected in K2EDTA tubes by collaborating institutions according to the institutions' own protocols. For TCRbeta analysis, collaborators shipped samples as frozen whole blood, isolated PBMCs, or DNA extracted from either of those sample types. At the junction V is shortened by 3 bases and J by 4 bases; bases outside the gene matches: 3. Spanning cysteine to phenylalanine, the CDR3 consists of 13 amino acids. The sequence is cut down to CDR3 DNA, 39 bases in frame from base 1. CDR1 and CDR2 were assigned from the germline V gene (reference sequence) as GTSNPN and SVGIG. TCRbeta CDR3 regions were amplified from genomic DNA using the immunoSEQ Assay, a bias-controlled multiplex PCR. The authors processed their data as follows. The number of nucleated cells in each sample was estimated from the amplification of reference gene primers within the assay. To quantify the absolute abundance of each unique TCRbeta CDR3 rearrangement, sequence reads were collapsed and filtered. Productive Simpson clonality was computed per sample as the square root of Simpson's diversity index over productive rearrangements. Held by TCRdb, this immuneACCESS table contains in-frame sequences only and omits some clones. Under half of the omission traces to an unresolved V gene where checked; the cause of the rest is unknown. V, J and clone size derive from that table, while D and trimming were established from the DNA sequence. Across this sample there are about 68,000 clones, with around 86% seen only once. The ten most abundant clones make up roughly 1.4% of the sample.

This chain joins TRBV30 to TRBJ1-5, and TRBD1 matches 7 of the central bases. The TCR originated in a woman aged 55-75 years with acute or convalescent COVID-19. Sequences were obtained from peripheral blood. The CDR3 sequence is CAWSRDSNQPQHF. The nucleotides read TGTGCCTGGAGCCGGGACAGTAATCAGCCCCAGCATTTT.